This T cell receptor (beta chain) came from a study of T cells after yellow fever vaccination. The study, taken as a whole, reports: Of the clonotypes, a small share occurred in both CD4 and CD8 compartments.

This clonotype occurred a few times. Its antigen is still unknown. In TCRdb, the 5' RACE reads were re-called with MiXCR into one record per CDR3 protein. The sample has hundreds of thousands of distinct CDR3 sequences, roughly an eighth seen once. The CDR3 totals 14 residues. The ends were cut back, 5 bases at V and 4 bases at J, with 14 bases in the middle. Looked up from germline, CDR1 is LNHDA and CDR2 is SQIVND (reference sequence). The genes are TRBV19 and TRBJ1-1; possible D gene TRBD1, 6 bases. The TCR sequence derives from a man aged 30 to 45 who received the YFV17D yellow fever vaccine. The input for sequencing was PBMCs, taken on the day of the yellow fever booster vaccination. The CDR3: CASSYWGLGTEAFF. The CDR3 DNA reads as TGTGCCAGTAGTTATTGGGGGCTCGGCACTGAAGCTTTCTTT.